This entry features one TCR beta chain sequence. Its antigen is still unknown. Clones were read by immunoSEQ multiplex PCR, and TCRdb kept only the in-frame ones, dropping some. The repertoire holds about 30,000 clones, with approximately 91% as singletons. V was cut by 6 bases and J by 0 bases, with 12 bases left in between. The V gene's germline CDR1 is MGHDK and CDR2 SYGVNS. The CDR3 has 14 amino acids. Repeated repertoire sampling spanned the course of chemoradiotherapy. This sample stems from a study of chemoradiotherapy in HPV16-positive cancers. Study details: Functional T-cell assays on two HPV16-positive patients' cells defined candidate HPV-specific clones and common TCR motifs. Overall study findings and caveats: Non-HPV-specific T cells did not expand in tumors during treatment, whereas candidate HPV-specific clones and E7-related motifs did.

The receptor's source is a human donor with HPV-associated anogenital cancer. The chain couples TRBV25-1 to TRBJ2-7; maybe TRBD2 (5 bases). The starting material was blood, obtained from a patient who underwent chemoradiotherapy. The CDR3 region is CASSDYHISYEQYF. CDR3 nucleotide sequence: TGTGCCAGCAGCGACTATCACATCTCCTACGAGCAGTACTTC.